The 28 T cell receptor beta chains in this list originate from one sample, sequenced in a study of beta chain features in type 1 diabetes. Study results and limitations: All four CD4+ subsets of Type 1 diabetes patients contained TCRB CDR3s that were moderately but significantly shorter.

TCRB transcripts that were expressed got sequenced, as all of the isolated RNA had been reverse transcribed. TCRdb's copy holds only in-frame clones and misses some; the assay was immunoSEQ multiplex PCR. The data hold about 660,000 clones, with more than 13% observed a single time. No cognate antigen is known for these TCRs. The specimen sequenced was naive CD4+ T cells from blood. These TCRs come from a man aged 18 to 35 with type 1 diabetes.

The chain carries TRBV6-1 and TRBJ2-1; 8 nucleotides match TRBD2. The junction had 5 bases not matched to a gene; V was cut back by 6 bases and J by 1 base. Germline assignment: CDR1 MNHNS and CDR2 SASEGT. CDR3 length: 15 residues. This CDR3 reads CASRVAGRSYNEQFF. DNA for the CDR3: TGTGCCAGCAGGGTAGCGGGAAGGTCCTACAATGAGCAGTTCTTC.

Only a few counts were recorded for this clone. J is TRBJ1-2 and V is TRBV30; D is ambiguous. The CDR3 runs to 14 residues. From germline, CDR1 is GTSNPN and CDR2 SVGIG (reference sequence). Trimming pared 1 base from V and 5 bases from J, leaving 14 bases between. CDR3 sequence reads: CAWSDGEHPYGYTF. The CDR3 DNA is TGTGCCTGGAGTGATGGGGAGCACCCGTATGGCTACACCTTC.

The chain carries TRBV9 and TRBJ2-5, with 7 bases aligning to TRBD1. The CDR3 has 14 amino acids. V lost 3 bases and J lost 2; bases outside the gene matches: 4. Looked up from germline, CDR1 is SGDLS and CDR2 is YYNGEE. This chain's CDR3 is CASSDTTGQETQYF. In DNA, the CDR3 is TGTGCCAGCAGCGATACGACAGGGCAAGAGACCCAGTACTTC.

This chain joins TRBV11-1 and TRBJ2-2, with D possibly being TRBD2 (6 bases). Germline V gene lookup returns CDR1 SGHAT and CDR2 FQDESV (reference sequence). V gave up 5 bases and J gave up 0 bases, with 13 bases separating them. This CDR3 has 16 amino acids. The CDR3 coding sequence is TGTGCCAGCAGCGAGGGGAGCGGGCCGAACACCGGGGAGCTGTTTTTT. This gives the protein CASSEGSGPNTGELFF. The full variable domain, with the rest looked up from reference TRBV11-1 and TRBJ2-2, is EAEVAQSPRYKITEKSQAVAFWCDPISGHATLYWYRQILGQGPELLVQFQDESVVDDSQLPKDRFSAERLKGVDSTLKIQPAELGDSAMYLCASSEGSGPNTGELFFGEGSRLTVL.

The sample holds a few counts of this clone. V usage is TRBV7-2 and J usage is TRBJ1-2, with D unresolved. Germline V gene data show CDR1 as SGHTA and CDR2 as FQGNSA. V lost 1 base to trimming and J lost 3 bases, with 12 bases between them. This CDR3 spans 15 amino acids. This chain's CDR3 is CASSLGIREYYGYTF. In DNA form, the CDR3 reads TGTGCCAGCAGCTTAGGGATCCGGGAGTACTATGGCTACACCTTC.

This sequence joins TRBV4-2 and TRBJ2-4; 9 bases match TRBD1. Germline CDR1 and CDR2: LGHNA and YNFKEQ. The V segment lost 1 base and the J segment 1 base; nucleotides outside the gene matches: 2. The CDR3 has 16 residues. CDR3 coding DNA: TGTGCCAGCAGCCAAGCTGGGACAGGGGCCAAAAACATTCAGTACTTC. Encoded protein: CASSQAGTGAKNIQYF.

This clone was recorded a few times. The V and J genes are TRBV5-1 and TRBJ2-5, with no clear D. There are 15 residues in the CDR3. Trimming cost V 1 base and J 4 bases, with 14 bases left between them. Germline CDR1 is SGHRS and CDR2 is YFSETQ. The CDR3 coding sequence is TGCGCCAGCAGCTTGAATTGGAGATTCGGAGAGACCCAGTACTTC. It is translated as CASSLNWRFGETQYF.

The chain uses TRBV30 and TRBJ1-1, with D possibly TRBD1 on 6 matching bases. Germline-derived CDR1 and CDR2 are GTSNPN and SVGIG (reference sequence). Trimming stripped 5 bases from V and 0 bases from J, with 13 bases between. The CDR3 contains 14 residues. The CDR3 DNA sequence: TGTGCCTGGGGGAGGGACAACATGAACACTGAAGCTTTCTTT. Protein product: CAWGRDNMNTEAFF.

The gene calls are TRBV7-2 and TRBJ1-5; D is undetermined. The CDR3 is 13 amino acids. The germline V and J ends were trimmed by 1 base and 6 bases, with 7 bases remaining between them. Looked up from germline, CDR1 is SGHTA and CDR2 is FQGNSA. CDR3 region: CASSLGGSQPQHF. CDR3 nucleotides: TGTGCCAGCAGCTTAGGAGGGAGTCAGCCCCAGCATTTT.

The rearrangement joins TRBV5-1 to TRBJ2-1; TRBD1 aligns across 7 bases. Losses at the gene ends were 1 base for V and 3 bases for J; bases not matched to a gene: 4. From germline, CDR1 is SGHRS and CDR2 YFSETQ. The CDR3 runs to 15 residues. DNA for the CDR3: TGCGCCAGCAGCTTGAGTGGACAGGTCTACAATGAGCAGTTCTTC. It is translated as CASSLSGQVYNEQFF.

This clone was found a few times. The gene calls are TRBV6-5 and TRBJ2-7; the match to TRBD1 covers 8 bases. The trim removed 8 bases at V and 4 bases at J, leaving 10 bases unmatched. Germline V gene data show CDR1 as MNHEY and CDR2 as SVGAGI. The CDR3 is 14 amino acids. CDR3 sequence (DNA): TGTGCCAGCCGGACCCGGACAGGGCAGTACGAGCAGTACTTC. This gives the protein CASRTRTGQYEQYF.

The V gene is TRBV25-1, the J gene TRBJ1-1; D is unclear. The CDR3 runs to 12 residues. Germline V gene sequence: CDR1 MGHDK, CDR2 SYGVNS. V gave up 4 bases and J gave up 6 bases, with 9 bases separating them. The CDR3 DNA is TGTGCCAGCAGTGTTGGTAGGGCTGAAGCTTTCTTT. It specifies CASSVGRAEAFF.

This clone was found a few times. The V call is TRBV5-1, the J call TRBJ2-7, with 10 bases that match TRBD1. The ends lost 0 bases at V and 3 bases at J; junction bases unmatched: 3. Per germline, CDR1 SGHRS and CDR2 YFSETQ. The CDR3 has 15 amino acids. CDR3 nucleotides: TGCGCCAGCAGCTTGGGCGGACAGGGGGTCTACGAGCAGTACTTC. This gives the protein CASSLGGQGVYEQYF.

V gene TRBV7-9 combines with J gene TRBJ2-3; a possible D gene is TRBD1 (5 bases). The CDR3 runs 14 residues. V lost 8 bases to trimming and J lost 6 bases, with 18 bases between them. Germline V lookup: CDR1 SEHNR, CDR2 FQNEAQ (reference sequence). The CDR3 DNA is TGTGCCAGCTTAAACCCCTTGACAGCGGATACGCAGTATTTT. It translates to CASLNPLTADTQYF.

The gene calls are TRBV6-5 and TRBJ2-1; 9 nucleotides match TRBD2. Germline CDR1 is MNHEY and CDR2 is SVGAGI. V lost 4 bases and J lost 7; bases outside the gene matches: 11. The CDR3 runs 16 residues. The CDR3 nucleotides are TGTGCCAGCAGTTTCTATCCGGGACTAGCCAGTAATGAGCAGTTCTTC. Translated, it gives CASSFYPGLASNEQFF.

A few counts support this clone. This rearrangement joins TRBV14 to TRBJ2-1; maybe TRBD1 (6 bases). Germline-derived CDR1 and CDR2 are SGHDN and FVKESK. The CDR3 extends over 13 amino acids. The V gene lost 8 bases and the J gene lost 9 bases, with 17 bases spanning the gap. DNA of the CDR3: TGTGCCAGCCTTTCAGGGGACCTGGGTGAGCAGTTCTTC. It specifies CASLSGDLGEQFF.

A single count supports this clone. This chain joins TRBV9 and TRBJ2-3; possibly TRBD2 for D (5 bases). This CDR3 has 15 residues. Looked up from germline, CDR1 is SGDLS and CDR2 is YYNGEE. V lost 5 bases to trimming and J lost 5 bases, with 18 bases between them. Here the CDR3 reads CASRHGLAGGDTQYF. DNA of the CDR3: TGTGCCAGCAGACACGGGCTAGCTGGAGGAGATACGCAGTATTTT.

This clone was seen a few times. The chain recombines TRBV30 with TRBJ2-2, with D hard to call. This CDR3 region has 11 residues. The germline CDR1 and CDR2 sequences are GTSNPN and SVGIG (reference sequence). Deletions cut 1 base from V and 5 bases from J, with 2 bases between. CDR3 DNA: TGTGCCTGGAGTGAAACCGGGGAGCTGTTTTTT. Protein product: CAWSETGELFF.

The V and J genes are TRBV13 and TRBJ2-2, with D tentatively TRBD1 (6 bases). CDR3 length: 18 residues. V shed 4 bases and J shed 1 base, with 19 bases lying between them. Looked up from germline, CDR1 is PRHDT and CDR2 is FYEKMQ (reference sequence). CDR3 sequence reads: CASSSPTHRAKNTGELFF. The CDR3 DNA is TGTGCCAGCAGCTCACCAACTCACAGGGCGAAGAACACCGGGGAGCTGTTTTTT.

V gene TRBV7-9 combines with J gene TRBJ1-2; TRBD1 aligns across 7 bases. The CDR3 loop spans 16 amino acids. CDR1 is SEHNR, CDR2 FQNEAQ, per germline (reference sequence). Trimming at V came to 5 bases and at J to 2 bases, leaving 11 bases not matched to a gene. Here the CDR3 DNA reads TGTGCCAGCAGCCGGGACAGCCGAGCCGTGAACTATGGCTACACCTTC. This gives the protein CASSRDSRAVNYGYTF.

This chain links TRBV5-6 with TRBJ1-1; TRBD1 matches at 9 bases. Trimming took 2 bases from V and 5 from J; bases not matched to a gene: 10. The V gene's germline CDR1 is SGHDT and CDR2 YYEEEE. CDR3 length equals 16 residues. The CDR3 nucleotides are TGTGCCAGCAGCTTACTACAGGGGGCAGTGAGTACTGAAGCTTTCTTT. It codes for CASSLLQGAVSTEAFF.

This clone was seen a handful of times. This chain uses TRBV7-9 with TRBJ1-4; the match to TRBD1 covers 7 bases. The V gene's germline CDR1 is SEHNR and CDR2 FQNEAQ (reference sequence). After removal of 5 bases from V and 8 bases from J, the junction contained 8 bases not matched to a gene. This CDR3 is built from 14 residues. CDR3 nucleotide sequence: TGTGCCAGCAGCACTTACAGGGGAAGAGAAAAACTGTTTTTT. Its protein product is CASSTYRGREKLFF.

The CDR3 DNA reads as TGTGCCAGCAGCCCAACCTCGGGACAGGACTATTACGAGCAGTACTTC. Translating it yields CASSPTSGQDYYEQYF. The V call is TRBV7-9, the J call TRBJ2-7, with 8 bases lining up with TRBD1. After removal of 5 bases from V and 4 bases from J, the junction contained 13 bases not matched to a gene. Germline V lookup: CDR1 SEHNR, CDR2 FQNEAQ (reference sequence). The CDR3 has 16 amino acids.

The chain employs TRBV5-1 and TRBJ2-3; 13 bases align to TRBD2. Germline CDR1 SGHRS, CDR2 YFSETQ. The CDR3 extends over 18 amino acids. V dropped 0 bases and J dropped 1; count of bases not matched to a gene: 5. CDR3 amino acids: CASSLDGLAGAGTDTQYF. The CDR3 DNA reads TGCGCCAGCAGCTTGGACGGACTAGCGGGAGCGGGCACAGATACGCAGTATTTT.

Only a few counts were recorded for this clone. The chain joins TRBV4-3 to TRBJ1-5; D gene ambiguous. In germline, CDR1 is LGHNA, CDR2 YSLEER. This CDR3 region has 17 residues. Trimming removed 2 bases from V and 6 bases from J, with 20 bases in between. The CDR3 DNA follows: TGCGCCAGCAGCCAACCCCAAGCTCCCAAACCTTGTCAGCCCCAGCATTTT. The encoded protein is CASSQPQAPKPCQPQHF.

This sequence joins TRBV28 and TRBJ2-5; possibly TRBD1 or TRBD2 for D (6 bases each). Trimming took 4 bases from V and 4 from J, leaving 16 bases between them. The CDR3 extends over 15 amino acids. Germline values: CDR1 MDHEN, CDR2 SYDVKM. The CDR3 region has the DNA TGTGCCAGCAGTTCCCTGGAAGGGGGGCGAGAGACCCAGTACTTC. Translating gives CASSSLEGGRETQYF.

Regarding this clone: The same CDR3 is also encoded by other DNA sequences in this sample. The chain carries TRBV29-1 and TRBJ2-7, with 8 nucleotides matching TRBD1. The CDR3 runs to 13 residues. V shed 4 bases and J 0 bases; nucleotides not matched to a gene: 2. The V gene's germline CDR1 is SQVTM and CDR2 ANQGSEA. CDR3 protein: CSVADRGSYEQYF. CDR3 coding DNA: TGCAGCGTTGCCGACAGGGGCTCCTACGAGCAGTACTTC.

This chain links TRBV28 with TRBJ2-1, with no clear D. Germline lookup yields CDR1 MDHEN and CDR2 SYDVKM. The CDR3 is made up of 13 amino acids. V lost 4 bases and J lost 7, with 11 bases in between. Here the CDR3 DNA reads TGTGCCAGCAGTTCGCAGAAGGGAAATGAGCAGTTCTTC. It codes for CASSSQKGNEQFF.